The present entry profiles one T cell receptor beta chain with its context. It has no known antigen specificity. No qualities accompany the bases; no much larger clone lies one base away. The CDR3 regions of human TCRbeta chains were subjected to immunosequencing. The original pipeline was this. Repertoire TCRs were matched against a reference library of SARS-CoV-2-specific TCRs generated with the MIRA antigen-specificity platform. Breadth was defined as the fraction of unique TCRs that were SARS-CoV-2-associated. Depth was defined as the fraction of total T cells that were SARS-CoV-2-associated. Using the MIRA data, each spike-specific TCR was assigned both to the spike region to which the TCR was reactive and to a CD4 or CD8 class. Log10-transformed breadth and depth values were compared by one-way ANOVA with Sidak's multiple comparisons tests. TCRdb obtained this table from immuneACCESS and retained in-frame rearrangements with V and J assigned. These tables miss some clones; where compared with another copy, unresolved V genes account for less than half of the shortfall, and the remainder is unexplained. V, J and clone size are those of that table, while D and trimming were read from the DNA. This sample is represented by more than 95,000 clones; 80% to 90% of them were singletons. The ten top clones hold about a quarter of the sample.

This sample is drawn from a study of T cell responses to AZD1222 COVID-19 vaccine (dated by TCRdb to the early 2020s). The study in broad terms: TCR sequencing was performed for fewer than 250 trial participants, of whom about 200 were given two doses of AZD1222 and 26 were given two doses of MenACWY control vaccine. Trial participants were enrolled by age into subgroups of 18-55, 56-69 and 70-plus years, and about 150, 27 and 61 TCR-sequenced participants, respectively, were included in these subgroups.

In light of the paper, this sample's time point label describes: about 28 days (+/-7) after the second vaccine dose. AZD1222 recipients with second doses at about 4 weeks or about 12 weeks were pooled, because spike-specific TCR depth and breadth did not differ between schedules. Vaccinee samples were obtained from the UK trials COV001 and COV002, which included a single-blind randomized controlled phase 2/3 trial of AZD1222 (ChAdOx1 nCoV-19) in healthy adults. For TCRbeta chain sequencing, PBMC samples were collected from trial participants at day 0 and at day 28 after the second dose. What the research found in general, with its limitations: Because no samples from the day 14 peak response were available, repertoires could be characterized only after the peak T cell response. After two AZD1222 doses, spike-specific TCR breadth and depth were significantly higher than at day 0 and than in MenACWY recipients. Most participants were white British and females outnumbered males, and the authors suggested that clonal diversity may have been underestimated. Conclusions about previously exposed vaccinees were limited because only six AZD1222 recipients were SARS-CoV-2 seropositive at baseline. Reportedly, almost half of the unique spike-specific TCRs recognized epitopes lying outside the regions that are mutated in the B.1.351 and B.1.1.7 variants. The 56-69-year group was small, and its depth increase did not reach significance, likely because of low power. The whole spike protein was spanned by vaccine-associated CD4 TCRs, and dominant responses were seen in regions 160-218 and 743-854.

From the germline V gene, CDR1 is MNHEY and CDR2 is SVGAGI. From its cysteine to its phenylalanine, the CDR3 spans 14 amino acids. The sequence is cut down to CDR3 DNA, 42 bases in frame from base 1. V is pared back by 7 bases and J by 0 bases, with 12 bases lying between the germline termini. The chain employs TRBV6-5 and TRBJ1-2, with the identity of the D gene unclear. The specimen was peripheral blood, collected 28 days after the second AZD1222 dose. The receptor was isolated from an adult who received the AZD1222 COVID-19 vaccine. In nucleotides, the sequence is TGTGCCAGCATTCGGACGGCGACTAACTATGGCTACACCTTC. Translated, this gives CASIRTATNYGYTF.